Many counts were recorded for the clone carrying this T cell receptor (beta chain). Its antigen is not known. Patients aged 18 to 65 had newly diagnosed hyperthyroidism that had lasted under 2 months. This sample stems from a study of T cells in Graves' hyperthyroidism and ophthalmopathy. V was trimmed by 5 bases and J by 4 bases, leaving 17 bases between them. This CDR3 contains 15 residues. CDR1 and CDR2 from the germline V gene are SNHLY and FYNNEI. It was RNA transcripts that yielded the amplified TCR beta CDR3 regions. HTBI primers were the set used in a first-round RT-PCR of the TCR CDR3. TCRdb re-derived calls from the multiplex PCR reads in MiXCR, one entry per CDR3 protein. The sample has about 560,000 distinct CDR3 sequences; 13% to 15% are singletons. General study results and limits: Blood also showed most of the thyroid clonotypes that were expanded above 0.001.

The chain employs TRBV2 and TRBJ1-2, with no clear D. The TCR was taken from a woman between 40 and 50 years old with Graves' hyperthyroidism. Sequencing input: blood. CDR3 residues: CASSLGFPASYGYTF. The CDR3 region has the DNA TGTGCCAGCAGTCTCGGATTCCCTGCGAGCTATGGCTACACCTTC.